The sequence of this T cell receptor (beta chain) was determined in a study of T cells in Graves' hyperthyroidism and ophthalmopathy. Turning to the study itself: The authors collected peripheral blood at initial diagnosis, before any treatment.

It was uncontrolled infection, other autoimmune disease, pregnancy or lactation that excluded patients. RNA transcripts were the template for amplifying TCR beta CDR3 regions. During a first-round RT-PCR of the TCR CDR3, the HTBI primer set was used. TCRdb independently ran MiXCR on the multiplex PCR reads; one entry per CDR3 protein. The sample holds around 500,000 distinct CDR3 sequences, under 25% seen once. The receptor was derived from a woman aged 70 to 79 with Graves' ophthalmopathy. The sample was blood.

The CDR3 nucleotides are TGTGCCGCACGGACTAGCGGGAGCACAGATACGCAGTATTTT. Its translation: CAARTSGSTDTQYF. The chain combines TRBV10-3 with TRBJ2-3, with 11 nucleotides matching TRBD2. The trim removed 11 bases at V and 0 bases at J, leaving 4 bases unmatched. The CDR3 consists of 14 residues. Germline values: CDR1 ENHRY, CDR2 SYGVKD.